The next 10 T cell receptor beta chains were all read from a single sample in a study of shared clonotypes between healthy human individuals (dated by TCRdb to the early 2020s). Libraries were prepared through the immunoSEQ multiplex PCR assay. TCRdb holds this immuneACCESS table with in-frame rearrangements only. Some clones are missing; in checked studies, unresolved V genes explain under half, and the rest has no known cause. The sample table records under 750,000 clones; roughly 72% of these occur just once. The biggest ten clones account for more than 1.5% of the sample. The sequenced material came from memory CD4+ T cells sorted from blood. Explained via the paper, the cell subset or site label denotes: CD45RA-negative fraction. These receptors were obtained from a woman aged 25 to 45 in good health.

V and J are TRBV7-3 and TRBJ2-1, with D possibly matching TRBD1 (6 bases). V was cut by 6 bases and J by 2 bases, with 23 bases left in between. Germline V gene data show CDR1 as SGHTA and CDR2 as FQGTGA. CDR3 size: 18 residues. The DNA for the CDR3 is TGTGCCAGCAGTCAAAAGACCCCGACAGGAGATACCTACAATGAGCAGTTCTTC. It is translated as CASSQKTPTGDTYNEQFF.

The V and J genes are TRBV12-5 and TRBJ2-3, with TRBD2 identical over 10 bases. V was pared by 3 bases and J by 5 bases, with 5 bases of the junction left unmatched. The CDR3 runs to 15 residues. Germline V gives CDR1 LGHNT, CDR2 FRNRAP. CDR3 protein: CASGLSGRAIDTQYF. CDR3 coding DNA: TGTGCTAGTGGTTTAAGCGGGAGGGCCATAGATACGCAGTATTTT.

The V call is TRBV7-8, the J call TRBJ1-1; possible D gene TRBD1, 5 bases. This CDR3 has 14 amino acids. Germline loops: CDR1 SGHVS, CDR2 FQNEAQ. The V and J ends lost 4 bases and 4 bases respectively, with 13 bases between them. The chain's CDR3 is CASSSQGSGTEAFF. The CDR3 DNA reads TGTGCCAGCAGCTCTCAGGGAAGCGGCACTGAAGCTTTCTTT.

V gene TRBV5-1 combines with J gene TRBJ1-2; no firm D call. Per the germline V gene, CDR1 is SGHRS and CDR2 is YFSETQ. The CDR3 length is 12 residues. Trimming left V 2 bases short and J 6 bases short, with 8 bases between. The CDR3 DNA follows: TGCGCCAGCAGCTTTGAATCTGATGGCTACACCTTC. As protein: CASSFESDGYTF.

This chain connects TRBV2 to TRBJ2-5; 7 nucleotides match TRBD1. This CDR3 contains 14 residues. Germline CDR1 SNHLY, CDR2 FYNNEI. Losses at the gene ends were 6 bases for V and 4 bases for J; bases not matched to a gene: 8. The CDR3 nucleotides read TGTGCCAGCAGCGCCCGGTACAGGGGAGAGACCCAGTACTTC. Residues: CASSARYRGETQYF.

The J gene is TRBJ2-1, the V gene TRBV7-3; the D is unclear. V shed 5 bases and J shed 5 bases, with 19 bases lying between them. The CDR3 is 16 amino acids. Germline assignment: CDR1 SGHTA and CDR2 FQGTGA. CDR3 coding DNA: TGTGCCAGCAGCGAAATAGACTCCTGGCCCCACAATGAGCAGTTCTTC. Residues: CASSEIDSWPHNEQFF. The variable domain in full, completed from reference TRBV7-3 and TRBJ2-1, reads GAGVSQTPSNKVTEKGKYVELRCDPISGHTALYWYRQSLGQGPEFLIYFQGTGAADDSGLPNDRFFAVRPEGSVSTLKIQRTERGDSAVYLCASSEIDSWPHNEQFFGPGTRLTVL.

This clone was seen a single time. The CDR3 loop is CASSYRSGTGYTF. CDR3 DNA sequence: TGTGCCAGCAGTTACAGGTCAGGGACTGGCTACACCTTC. The chain is built from TRBV6-6 and TRBJ1-2; tentative D call: TRBD1 (5 bases). The CDR3 covers 13 residues. V was cut by 2 bases and J by 7 bases, with 11 bases left in between. From germline, CDR1 is MNHNY and CDR2 SVGAGI (reference sequence).

This clone came up a few times. V gene TRBV29-1 combines with J gene TRBJ2-5; D is unresolved. V was pared by 3 bases and J by 1 base, with 12 bases between. The CDR3 spans 14 residues. CDR1 and CDR2 (germline): SQVTM, ANQGSEA. The CDR3 reads CSVDGPPPQETQYF. The CDR3 DNA sequence: TGCAGCGTTGATGGACCACCCCCCCAAGAGACCCAGTACTTC.

This chain connects TRBV19 to TRBJ1-5; TRBD1 agrees at 7 bases. The CDR3 spans 15 residues. V trimming: 5 bases; J trimming: 1 base; junction bases outside the gene matches: 5. Germline V gene lookup returns CDR1 LNHDA and CDR2 SQIVND (reference sequence). CDR3: CASSETGMSNQPQHF. CDR3 in DNA: TGTGCCAGTAGTGAGACAGGGATGAGCAATCAGCCCCAGCATTTT.

The V and J genes are TRBV2 and TRBJ1-2; no clear D. From germline, CDR1 is SNHLY and CDR2 FYNNEI. Trimming pared 6 bases from V and 6 bases from J, leaving 14 bases between. The CDR3 extends over 13 amino acids. CDR3: CASRLRRENGYTF. CDR3 DNA: TGTGCCAGCAGACTGCGACGGGAGAATGGCTACACCTTC. The full variable domain, with the rest looked up from reference TRBV2 and TRBJ1-2, is EPEVTQTPSHQVTQMGQEVILRCVPISNHLYFYWYRQILGQKVEFLVSFYNNEISEKSEIFDDQFSVERPDGSNFTLKIRSTKLEDSAMYFCASRLRRENGYTFGSGTRLTVV.